The rows below give T cell receptor beta chains drawn from one sample of a study of cytomegalovirus exposure and HLA in healthy donors. Sequencing was performed with immunoSEQ multiplex PCR; in TCRdb, only in-frame clones are kept and a portion is missing. The repertoire holds roughly 120,000 clones, with roughly 71% as singletons. The specimen was PBMCs. The source is a man younger than 30 in good health and CMV-seropositive. The CDR3 runs from the conserved cysteine through the conserved F or W. Each record gives: J gene, clone size, V gene, D gene, CDR3 DNA, CDR3 protein. The D gene is left open where the match is weak. Size values are once, few and many counts, or a class for expanded clones, and some rows have none.

J: TRBJ2-5; size: .; V: TRBV5-6; D: TRBD2; DNA: TGTGCCAGCAGCTTGGTATTTAGCGGGGAGACCCAGTACTTC; CDR3: CASSLVFSGETQYF
J: TRBJ2-5; size: few; V: TRBV5-4; D: .; DNA: TGTGCCAGCACCCGAACGACTAGTGGAGAGACCCAGTACTTC; CDR3: CASTRTTSGETQYF
J: TRBJ2-3; size: .; V: TRBV7-3; D: TRBD2; DNA: TGTGCCAGCAGCTTAAATCGGCGGGGAGGGGATACGCAGTATTTT; CDR3: CASSLNRRGGDTQYF
J: TRBJ2-5; size: .; V: TRBV7-8; D: .; DNA: TGTGCCAGCAGCTTAGATAGAGTTAAGATGAAGACCCAGTACTTC; CDR3: CASSLDRVKMKTQYF
J: TRBJ1-6; size: .; V: TRBV4-1; D: .; DNA: TGCGCCAGCAGCCAAGATCGGGGTGGAAGGTATAATTCACCCCTCCACTTT; CDR3: CASSQDRGGRYNSPLHF
J: TRBJ1-6; size: .; V: TRBV4-2; D: TRBD1; DNA: TGTGCCAGCAGCCAATGGGACAGGGGGAATTCACCCCTCCACTTT; CDR3: CASSQWDRGNSPLHF
J: TRBJ1-2; size: .; V: TRBV30; D: TRBD1; DNA: TGTGCCTGGAGTCCAGGGGGCAGGCGAGGCTACACCTTC; CDR3: CAWSPGGRRGYTF
J: TRBJ2-7; size: .; V: TRBV5-1; D: .; DNA: TGCGCCAGCAGCCACCCCGGGTTACCCTACGAGCAGTACTTC; CDR3: CASSHPGLPYEQYF
J: TRBJ1-1; size: .; V: TRBV2; D: .; DNA: TGTGCCAGCAGTTTCCAGACATTTATGAACACTGAAGCTTTCTTT; CDR3: CASSFQTFMNTEAFF
J: TRBJ2-7; size: .; V: TRBV30; D: .; DNA: TGTGCCTGGACCCGGACGGGAAGCTCCTACGAGCAGTACTTC; CDR3: CAWTRTGSSYEQYF
J: TRBJ1-1; size: many; V: TRBV2; D: .; DNA: TGTGCCAGCAGCCCCAGGATTAGAGACACTGAAGCTTTCTTT; CDR3: CASSPRIRDTEAFF
J: TRBJ1-1; size: .; V: TRBV6-5; D: TRBD1; DNA: TGTGCCAGCAGTCGTACAGGGGGGAGCGCTGAAGCTTTCTTT; CDR3: CASSRTGGSAEAFF
J: TRBJ2-1; size: few; V: TRBV18; D: .; DNA: TGTGCCAGCTCACCACCAGGGAGAAATGAGCAGTTCTTC; CDR3: CASSPPGRNEQFF
J: TRBJ2-3; size: once; V: TRBV7-2; D: TRBD2; DNA: TGTGCCAGCAGCTTAGCCCCAGCGGGGGGGCCGTCAGATACGCAGTATTTT; CDR3: CASSLAPAGGPSDTQYF
J: TRBJ2-1; size: .; V: TRBV5-1; D: .; DNA: TGCGCCAGCAGTTTTGGGGGGGCCTCCTACAATGAGCAGTTCTTC; CDR3: CASSFGGASYNEQFF
J: TRBJ2-1; size: .; V: TRBV6-5; D: .; DNA: TGTGCCAGCAGTCGCGACAATGAGCAGTTCTTC; CDR3: CASSRDNEQFF
J: TRBJ2-2; size: .; V: TRBV7-6; D: .; DNA: TGTGCCAGCAGCTTAGTCCCTGGGACATCCAACACCGGGGAGCTGTTTTTT; CDR3: CASSLVPGTSNTGELFF